These 22 T cell receptor beta chains were all obtained from the same sample, sequenced in a study of OX40 agonist ivuxolimab in advanced cancers. Sequenced by immunoSEQ multiplex PCR; TCRdb stores in-frame clones only, minus some. The data contain under 75,000 clones, about 93% of them singletons. Sample: CD4+ or CD8+ T cells sorted from blood, taken in a trial of the OX40 agonist ivuxolimab. These TCRs come from an adult with an advanced solid tumor such as melanoma, head and neck, liver or kidney cancer.

The V and J genes are TRBV14 and TRBJ1-5, with D possibly being TRBD1 (5 bases). This CDR3 is built from 22 residues. Trimming stripped 4 bases from V and 0 bases from J, with 31 bases between. Germline V gene data show CDR1 as SGHDN and CDR2 as FVKESK. The CDR3 nucleotides read TGTGCCAGCAGCCTTGGGGCGACTTGCAGGGTCCTGACCGTTTATAGCAATCAGCCCCAGCATTTT. The encoded protein is CASSLGATCRVLTVYSNQPQHF.

The V call is TRBV28, the J call TRBJ1-1, with D perhaps TRBD1 (5 bases). Trimming removed 2 bases at V and 3 bases at J, with 16 bases between. The length of the CDR3 is 16 residues. Per the germline V gene, CDR1 is MDHEN and CDR2 is SYDVKM. CDR3 nucleotide sequence: TGTGCCAGCAGTTTAGCGACAGATTCCTTGTACACTGAAGCTTTCTTT. This sequence encodes CASSLATDSLYTEAFF.

The V and J genes are TRBV5-4 and TRBJ1-6; D is undetermined. Trimming stripped 5 bases from V and 9 bases from J, with 9 bases between. The CDR3 runs 12 residues. Germline-derived CDR1 and CDR2 are SGHNT and YYREEE (reference sequence). CDR3 sequence (DNA): TGTGCCAGCAGGTCCGACGGTTCACCCCTCCACTTT. Its translation: CASRSDGSPLHF.

The V gene is TRBV15, the J gene TRBJ1-6, with 7 bases aligning to TRBD1. CDR1 is LNHNV, CDR2 YYDKDF, per germline (reference sequence). Germline trimming cut 6 bases from V and 0 bases from J; bases unmatched to any gene: 11. The CDR3 runs 18 residues. In DNA, the CDR3 is TGTGCCACCAGTATCAAGGACAGGCTTGGCTCCTATAATTCACCCCTCCACTTT. Translating gives CATSIKDRLGSYNSPLHF.

The chain recombines TRBV5-1 with TRBJ1-6, with TRBD1 matching 7 bases. Looked up from germline, CDR1 is SGHRS and CDR2 is YFSETQ. The CDR3 has 15 amino acids. The trim removed 2 bases at V and 3 bases at J, leaving 2 bases unmatched. DNA for the CDR3: TGCGCCAGCAGCTTTACAGGGGACTATAATTCACCCCTCCACTTT. Encoded protein: CASSFTGDYNSPLHF.

The CDR3 nucleotides read TGTGCCATCACCGAGGGGGGGACTGGCTACACCTTC. Protein: CAITEGGTGYTF. V and J are TRBV10-3 and TRBJ1-2, with a weak D call TRBD1 (6 bases). The CDR3 has 12 residues. Trimming shortened V by 7 bases and J by 7 bases, and 13 bases separated the two germline ends. Germline CDR1 reads ENHRY; CDR2 reads SYGVKD.

The gene calls are TRBV6-5 and TRBJ2-3; D gene ambiguous. Germline V gene data show CDR1 as MNHEY and CDR2 as SVGAGI. The germline V and J ends were trimmed by 4 bases and 6 bases, with 11 bases remaining between them. CDR3 length: 13 residues. In DNA form, the CDR3 reads TGTGCCAGCAGTTTATCGGGTCGGGATACGCAGTATTTT. As protein: CASSLSGRDTQYF.

The gene calls are TRBV27 and TRBJ2-3, with D unresolved. The CDR3 extends over 16 amino acids. Germline assignment: CDR1 MNHEY and CDR2 SMNVEV (reference sequence). Trimming removed 2 bases from V and 0 bases from J, with 12 bases in between. In DNA form, the CDR3 reads TGTGCCAGCAGTTTAATTCAGTTCGCTAGCACAGATACGCAGTATTTT. It encodes CASSLIQFASTDTQYF.

This chain connects TRBV7-6 to TRBJ2-3, with D unclear. The CDR3 consists of 15 residues. From germline, CDR1 is SGHVS and CDR2 FNYEAQ. Trimming removed 0 bases from V and 0 bases from J, with 7 bases in between. The CDR3 DNA is TGTGCCAGCAGCTTAGCGGTGGGTAGCACAGATACGCAGTATTTT. It codes for CASSLAVGSTDTQYF.

The V call is TRBV7-2, the J call TRBJ2-7, with D hard to call. V lost 5 bases and J lost 3, with 8 bases in between. The germline CDR1 and CDR2 sequences are SGHTA and FQGNSA. There are 12 residues in the CDR3. The CDR3: CASSPLVYEQYF. CDR3 sequence (DNA): TGTGCCAGCAGCCCACTGGTCTACGAGCAGTACTTC. The variable domain in full, completed from reference TRBV7-2 and TRBJ2-7, reads GAGVSQSPSNKVTEKGKDVELRCDPISGHTALYWYRQSLGQGLEFLIYFQGNSAPDKSGLPSDRFSAERTGGSVSTLTIQRTQQEDSAVYLCASSPLVYEQYFGPGTRLTVT.

The chain has TRBV7-8 and TRBJ1-2; tentatively, D is TRBD1 (6 bases). CDR3 length equals 17 residues. From germline, CDR1 is SGHVS and CDR2 FQNEAQ. V dropped 1 base and J dropped 4 bases, with 19 bases sitting between them. The CDR3 nucleotides read TGTGCCAGCAGCTTAGTGGGACAAGGATGGGAGGGCTATGGCTACACCTTC. It is translated as CASSLVGQGWEGYGYTF.

CDR3: CSTGPREGFYGYTF. CDR3 bases: TGCAGCACCGGGCCAAGGGAAGGTTTCTATGGCTACACCTTC. The chain has TRBV29-1 and TRBJ1-2; the D is unclear. Germline-derived CDR1 and CDR2 are SQVTM and ANQGSEA. Trimming stripped 8 bases from V and 4 bases from J, with 20 bases between. The CDR3 extends over 14 amino acids. Full variable domain (remainder filled in from reference TRBV29-1 and TRBJ1-2): SAVISQKPSRDICQRGTSLTIQCQVDSQVTMMFWYRQQPGQSLTLIATANQGSEATYESGFVIDKFPISRPNLTFSTLTVSNMSPEDSSIYLCSTGPREGFYGYTFGSGTRLTVV.

The chain joins TRBV6-6 to TRBJ1-5; D may be TRBD1 (5 bases). V was clipped by 10 bases and J by 0 bases, with 13 bases between them. Germline assignment: CDR1 MNHNY and CDR2 SVGAGI (reference sequence). The length of the CDR3 is 14 residues. The CDR3: CAIWGGYSNQPQHF. For the CDR3, the DNA is TGTGCCATATGGGGGGGATATAGCAATCAGCCCCAGCATTTT.

This chain joins TRBV11-2 and TRBJ2-7; 16 bases fit TRBD2. From germline, CDR1 is SGHAT and CDR2 FQNNGV. The CDR3 sequence is 15 residues long. V shed 4 bases and J 4 bases; nucleotides not matched to a gene: 1. The CDR3 loop reads CASSSGLAGGYEQYF. CDR3 DNA sequence: TGTGCCAGCAGCTCGGGACTAGCGGGGGGGTACGAGCAGTACTTC. The full variable domain, completed using reference TRBV11-2 and TRBJ2-7, is EAGVAQSPRYKIIEKRQSVAFWCNPISGHATLYWYQQILGQGPKLLIQFQNNGVVDDSQLPKDRFSAERLKGVDSTLKIQPAKLEDSAVYLCASSSGLAGGYEQYFGPGTRLTVT.

The CDR3: CASSQSGTETYEQYF. For the CDR3, the DNA is TGCGCCAGCAGTCAATCCGGGACAGAGACCTACGAGCAGTACTTC. The chain employs TRBV23-1 and TRBJ2-7, with TRBD1 identical over 7 bases. TRBV23-1 is marked as an open reading frame, function uncertain. V shed 0 bases and J 2 bases; nucleotides not matched to a gene: 4. This CDR3 has 15 residues.

The CDR3 protein is CAIQPGGPQADTQYF. DNA for the CDR3: TGTGCCATCCAACCGGGGGGGCCTCAGGCAGATACGCAGTATTTT. The rearrangement links TRBV10-3 to TRBJ2-3, with 8 nucleotides matching TRBD2. V trimming: 8 bases; J trimming: 4 bases; junction bases outside the gene matches: 11. Germline CDR1 is ENHRY and CDR2 is SYGVKD. The CDR3 is 15 residues long.

This chain connects TRBV29-1 to TRBJ1-5, with a weak D call TRBD1 (5 bases). V lost 6 bases to trimming and J lost 0 bases, with 9 bases between them. The CDR3 runs to 13 residues. Germline-derived CDR1 and CDR2 are SQVTM and ANQGSEA. The CDR3 DNA follows: TGCAGCGTGGGGGAGGGTAGCAATCAGCCCCAGCATTTT. This translates into CSVGEGSNQPQHF.

The chain couples TRBV5-4 to TRBJ2-7; D assignment may be TRBD1 or TRBD2 (6 bases each). V shed 4 bases and J shed 2 bases, with 19 bases lying between them. Germline CDR1 reads SGHNT; CDR2 reads YYREEE (reference sequence). The CDR3 consists of 16 residues. CDR3 nucleotides: TGTGCCAGCAGCGGCTTGAATGGGGGGCGAACCTACGAGCAGTACTTC. It codes for CASSGLNGGRTYEQYF.

The V gene is TRBV19, the J gene TRBJ2-7; the D gene is possibly TRBD2 (5 bases). CDR1 is LNHDA, CDR2 SQIVND, per germline (reference sequence). Trimming stripped 4 bases from V and 7 bases from J, with 20 bases between. This CDR3 comprises 15 residues. The CDR3 DNA reads as TGTGCCAGTAGTACCCCCGGGGTCGAGTGGGGTGAGCAGTACTTC. The encoded protein is CASSTPGVEWGEQYF.

The rearrangement joins TRBV7-9 to TRBJ2-7, with a tentative D call TRBD1 (6 bases). V was shortened by 4 bases and J by 0 bases, with 16 bases between the two germline ends. There are 16 residues in the CDR3. Germline V CDR1 and CDR2: SEHNR, FQNEAQ (reference sequence). This chain's CDR3 is CASSSLDSISSYEQYF. CDR3 in DNA: TGTGCCAGCAGCTCGCTGGACAGCATCAGCTCCTACGAGCAGTACTTC.

The chain links TRBV21-1 to TRBJ1-2; no check of the table's D call, TRBD1, against the DNA was made. TRBV21-1 corresponds to a pseudogene. CDR3 length: 12 residues. CDR3 residues: CASSETDYGYTF. Written as DNA, the CDR3 is TGTGCCAGCAGCGAGACAGATTATGGCTACACCTTC.

This chain joins TRBV9 and TRBJ1-2; D is ambiguous. The CDR3 contains 13 residues. CDR1 SGDLS and CDR2 YYNGEE come from the germline V gene. V was trimmed by 3 bases and J by 6 bases, leaving 12 bases between them. The CDR3 region has the DNA TGTGCCAGCAGCGGAGGCGATACCCATGGCTACACCTTC. Translating it yields CASSGGDTHGYTF.